Listed here are 27 T cell receptor beta chains from one sample, sequenced in a study of OX40 agonist ivuxolimab in advanced cancers. Assay used: immunoSEQ multiplex PCR; TCRdb lists only in-frame clones, some missing. The sample lists 15,000 to 20,000 clones; about four fifths were seen once. The material was CD4+ or CD8+ T cells sorted from blood, obtained in a trial of the OX40 agonist ivuxolimab. These receptors all come from an adult with an advanced solid tumor such as melanoma, head and neck, liver or kidney cancer.

The chain is built from TRBV6-1 and TRBJ1-1; no clear D. The CDR3 length is 14 residues. V dropped 2 bases and J dropped 2 bases, with 9 bases sitting between them. Looked up from germline, CDR1 is MNHNS and CDR2 is SASEGT. CDR3 sequence: CASSEWAINTEAFF. CDR3 coding DNA: TGTGCCAGCAGTGAATGGGCCATAAACACTGAAGCTTTCTTT.

The chain has TRBV11-1 and TRBJ2-3; TRBD2 is a possible D gene (5 bases). There are 14 residues in the CDR3. CDR1 is SGHAT and CDR2 is FQDESV in the germline V gene (reference sequence). V gave up 1 base and J gave up 4 bases, with 9 bases separating them. The CDR3 here is CASSLVAGADTQYF. As DNA, the CDR3 is TGTGCCAGCAGCTTAGTTGCCGGGGCAGATACGCAGTATTTT.

The chain couples TRBV29-1 to TRBJ1-2; no definite D call. Germline V gives CDR1 SQVTM, CDR2 ANQGSEA. The CDR3 has 14 residues. Between the trimmed V and J ends, which lost 6 bases and 2 bases, there was a span of 16 bases. Here the CDR3 DNA reads TGCAGCGTCCCTATCACGGGCGCAAACTATGGCTACACCTTC. Protein: CSVPITGANYGYTF.

The CDR3 protein is CASSVSGGVYEQYF. The CDR3 DNA follows: TGTGCCAGCAGCGTTTCAGGGGGCGTCTACGAGCAGTACTTC. This chain connects TRBV7-6 to TRBJ2-7; 8 bases line up with TRBD1. The germline gives CDR1 SGHVS, CDR2 FNYEAQ. This CDR3 comprises 14 residues. J was trimmed by 3 bases and V by 5 bases; bases with no gene match: 6.

This chain uses TRBV27 with TRBJ1-2; TRBD1 might be the D (5 bases). Germline CDR1 MNHEY, CDR2 SMNVEV (reference sequence). CDR3 size: 14 residues. V was cut by 2 bases and J by 5 bases, with 12 bases left in between. The CDR3 DNA reads TGTGCCAGCAGTTTAAAGGGGCGGTATTATGGCTACACCTTC. Protein: CASSLKGRYYGYTF.

The chain uses TRBV9 and TRBJ2-3, with TRBD2 identical over 9 bases. This CDR3 contains 17 residues. Looked up from germline, CDR1 is SGDLS and CDR2 is YYNGEE. Germline trimming cut 4 bases from V and 0 bases from J; bases unmatched to any gene: 9. CDR3 in amino acids: CASSQYLAGASTDTQYF. DNA of the CDR3: TGTGCCAGCAGCCAATACTTAGCGGGGGCAAGCACAGATACGCAGTATTTT. Full variable domain (outside the CDR3, taken from reference TRBV9 and TRBJ2-3): DSGVTQTPKHLITATGQRVTLRCSPRSGDLSVYWYQQSLDQGLQFLIQYYNGEERAKGNILERFSAQQFPDLHSELNLSSLELGDSALYFCASSQYLAGASTDTQYFGPGTRLTVL.

The chain couples TRBV4-3 to TRBJ2-7; 8 nucleotides match TRBD2. Per the germline V gene, CDR1 is LGHNA and CDR2 is YSLEER. This CDR3 has 17 amino acids. Trimming cost V 3 bases and J 1 base; bases outside gene matches: 11. The CDR3 region is CASSQGVPGLGSYEQYF. In DNA, the CDR3 is TGCGCCAGCAGCCAGGGCGTGCCGGGACTAGGATCCTACGAGCAGTACTTC.

The CDR3 DNA reads TGTGCCACCTACCCGTATCCCGGGACAGGGGGCTCGGACTATGGCTACACCTTC. Protein: CATYPYPGTGGSDYGYTF. The gene calls are TRBV2 and TRBJ1-2; 12 bases are a match to TRBD1. Germline assignment: CDR1 SNHLY and CDR2 FYNNEI. V lost 10 bases to trimming and J lost 3 bases; unmatched junction nucleotides: 18. This CDR3 has 18 residues.

The rearrangement links TRBV19 to TRBJ1-2, with D perhaps TRBD1 (5 bases). The CDR3 length is 14 residues. The germline CDR1 and CDR2 sequences are LNHDA and SQIVND (reference sequence). Trimming took 6 bases from V and 3 from J, leaving 14 bases between them. The DNA of the CDR3 is TGTGCCAGTAGATGGGCCGGGACGGACTATGGCTACACCTTC. Amino acid sequence: CASRWAGTDYGYTF.

A single count supports this clone. The chain links TRBV5-4 to TRBJ2-7; 7 positions agree with TRBD1. From germline, CDR1 is SGHNT and CDR2 YYREEE (reference sequence). V lost 3 bases and J lost 6; bases outside the gene matches: 12. The CDR3 totals 15 residues. The CDR3 DNA reads as TGTGCCAGCAGCTCCAGACAGGGTGGGGGCTCCGAGCAGTACTTC. Residues: CASSSRQGGGSEQYF. Full variable domain (outside the CDR3, taken from reference TRBV5-4 and TRBJ2-7): ETGVTQSPTHLIKTRGQQVTLRCSSQSGHNTVSWYQQALGQGPQFIFQYYREEENGRGNFPPRFSGLQFPNYSSELNVNALELDDSALYLCASSSRQGGGSEQYFGPGTRLTVT.

This clone was seen once. J is TRBJ2-1 and V is TRBV4-1; no clear D. The V end lost 0 bases, the J end lost 4 bases, and 10 bases lay between the germline ends. The CDR3 contains 15 residues. Germline V lookup: CDR1 MGHRA, CDR2 YSYEKL. In DNA form, the CDR3 reads TGCGCCAGCAGCCAAGATAATTGGATATACAATGAGCAGTTCTTC. Protein sequence: CASSQDNWIYNEQFF.

The rearrangement uses TRBV11-2 and TRBJ2-7; D possibly corresponds to TRBD2 (5 bases). V lost 7 bases and J lost 2, with 15 bases in between. Germline assignment: CDR1 SGHAT and CDR2 FQNNGV. CDR3 length equals 14 residues. In DNA form, the CDR3 reads TGTGCCAGCACATCCCCGGGGATAACCTACGAGCAGTACTTC. This sequence encodes CASTSPGITYEQYF.

The chain uses TRBV7-9 and TRBJ1-1; D may be TRBD1 (5 bases). The CDR3 totals 13 residues. Trimming stripped 5 bases from V and 3 bases from J, with 10 bases between. The germline V gene encodes CDR1 SEHNR and CDR2 FQNEAQ (reference sequence). CDR3 amino acids: CASSPRVYTEAFF. Here the CDR3 DNA reads TGTGCCAGCAGCCCCAGGGTATACACTGAAGCTTTCTTT.

This clone was picked up one time. The rearrangement joins TRBV19 to TRBJ2-6; 8 bases fit TRBD2. The CDR3 is 18 amino acids. Germline CDR1 LNHDA, CDR2 SQIVND (reference sequence). The J segment lost 0 bases and the V segment lost 3 bases, leaving 7 bases of the junction unmatched. The CDR3 nucleotides read TGTGCCAGTAGTATCGGGACTAGATTAAGCTCTGGGGCCAACGTCCTGACTTTC. Translated: CASSIGTRLSSGANVLTF.

This clone was detected once. This rearrangement joins TRBV12-2 to TRBJ1-1. TRBV12-2 is given as a pseudogene. The CDR3 runs to 14 residues. In DNA form, the CDR3 reads TGTGCAAGTCATCGTGAGGGGAGGGACACTGAAGCTTTCTTT. Its translation is CASHREGRDTEAFF.

This clone was found a few times. The chain employs TRBV7-6 and TRBJ1-2; 7 bases are shared with TRBD1. The CDR3 extends over 12 amino acids. Germline loops: CDR1 SGHVS, CDR2 FNYEAQ. V lost 4 bases, J lost 11 bases, and 7 bases stayed unmatched. The CDR3 sequence is CASSSSGQSYTF. CDR3 nucleotide sequence: TGTGCCAGCAGCTCATCGGGACAGAGTTACACCTTC. The variable domain in full, completed from reference TRBV7-6 and TRBJ1-2, reads GAGVSQSPRYKVTKRGQDVALRCDPISGHVSLYWYRQALGQGPEFLTYFNYEAQQDKSGLPNDRFSAERPEGSISTLTIQRTEQRDSAMYRCASSSSGQSYTFGSGTRLTVV.

The rearrangement joins TRBV29-1 to TRBJ2-5; perhaps TRBD1 as D (5 bases). V was pared by 5 bases and J by 0 bases, with 13 bases between. CDR1 SQVTM and CDR2 ANQGSEA come from the germline V gene. The length of the CDR3 is 14 residues. The CDR3 bases are TGCAGCGTTCCCCGACAGACGAACCAAGAGACCCAGTACTTC. Its translation: CSVPRQTNQETQYF.

The rearrangement joins TRBV27 to TRBJ2-7, with unresolved D. Trimming pared 7 bases from V and 3 bases from J, leaving 13 bases between. CDR3 size: 13 residues. Per the germline V gene, CDR1 is MNHEY and CDR2 is SMNVEV (reference sequence). The CDR3 nucleotides are TGTGCCAGCAAGGGAACGTCTAGCTACGAGCAGTACTTC. This encodes CASKGTSSYEQYF.

The rearrangement joins TRBV15 to TRBJ1-2; TRBD1 aligns across 10 bases. The CDR3 runs to 16 residues. V dropped 2 bases and J dropped 4; count of bases not matched to a gene: 7. The germline CDR1 and CDR2 sequences are LNHNV and YYDKDF (reference sequence). In DNA, the CDR3 is TGTGCCACCAGCAGATCGGACAGGGGGGCTGGCTATGGCTACACCTTC. Protein product: CATSRSDRGAGYGYTF.

This clone was counted a single time. V gene TRBV4-2 combines with J gene TRBJ1-4; no definite D call. There are 16 residues in the CDR3. The germline V and J ends were trimmed by 0 bases and 4 bases, with 12 bases remaining between them. Per germline, CDR1 LGHNA and CDR2 YNFKEQ. This CDR3 is CASSQDRAGSNEKLFF. CDR3 in DNA: TGTGCCAGCAGCCAAGATCGGGCCGGTAGTAATGAAAAACTGTTTTTT.

This clone was seen once. The chain links TRBV2 to TRBJ1-1, with 7 bases identical to TRBD1. The ends lost 10 bases at V and 3 bases at J; junction bases unmatched: 14. The germline gives CDR1 SNHLY, CDR2 FYNNEI. The CDR3 is 15 residues long. The chain's CDR3 is CATRTGAGADTEAFF. The CDR3 DNA follows: TGTGCCACCCGAACAGGGGCTGGTGCGGACACTGAAGCTTTCTTT.

The gene calls are TRBV27 and TRBJ2-7; TRBD1 might be the D (6 bases). Trimming cost V 3 bases and J 3 bases, with 12 bases left between them. Germline CDR1 MNHEY, CDR2 SMNVEV (reference sequence). The length of the CDR3 is 14 residues. CDR3 DNA sequence: TGTGCCAGCAGTTTTGAAGGGGGTGGCTACGAGCAGTACTTC. This codes for CASSFEGGGYEQYF.

V is TRBV4-1 and J is TRBJ2-1, with 8 bases matching TRBD2. Germline values: CDR1 MGHRA, CDR2 YSYEKL. The CDR3 is 16 residues long. J was trimmed by 4 bases and V by 4 bases; bases with no gene match: 9. For the CDR3, the DNA is TGCGCCAGCAGCCGTCGAGGGGCGGGGGGTTACAATGAGCAGTTCTTC. Its translation is CASSRRGAGGYNEQFF.

This clone occurred once. V usage is TRBV27 and J usage is TRBJ1-1; maybe TRBD1 (5 bases). The CDR3 contains 15 residues. CDR1 and CDR2 from the germline V gene are MNHEY and SMNVEV (reference sequence). V was clipped by 0 bases and J by 1 base, with 9 bases between them. CDR3: CASSLSGTGNTEAFF. CDR3 nucleotide sequence: TGTGCCAGCAGTTTATCCGGGACCGGGAACACTGAAGCTTTCTTT.

The rearrangement uses TRBV7-9 and TRBJ2-3; no clear D. With 5 bases removed from V and 3 bases from J, the gap between germline ends came to 12 bases. The CDR3 is 14 amino acids. Germline values: CDR1 SEHNR, CDR2 FQNEAQ (reference sequence). The DNA for the CDR3 is TGTGCCAGCAGCCAAGTTGGGGTAACAGATACGCAGTATTTT. Its protein product is CASSQVGVTDTQYF. Full variable domain (outside the CDR3, taken from reference TRBV7-9 and TRBJ2-3): DTGVSQNPRHKITKRGQNVTFRCDPISEHNRLYWYRQTLGQGPEFLTYFQNEAQLEKSRLLSDRFSAERPKGSFSTLEIQRTEQGDSAMYLCASSQVGVTDTQYFGPGTRLTVL.

The gene calls are TRBV29-1 and TRBJ1-1; the D is unclear. Germline CDR1 is SQVTM and CDR2 is ANQGSEA. Trimming took off 5 bases at V and 1 base at J, with 8 bases between the two ends. The CDR3 contains 12 residues. The CDR3 loop reads CSVIKENTEAFF. The CDR3 coding sequence is TGCAGCGTTATAAAGGAGAACACTGAAGCTTTCTTT.

The V call is TRBV18, the J call TRBJ1-2, with TRBD1 identical over 7 bases. Germline CDR1 and CDR2: KGHSH and LQKENI. V was pared by 1 base and J by 2 bases, with 4 bases of the junction left unmatched. This CDR3 region has 15 residues. CDR3 residues: CASSPRSTGNYGYTF. The CDR3 nucleotides read TGTGCCAGCTCACCACGATCGACAGGGAACTATGGCTACACCTTC.